The source of this T cell receptor (beta chain) is a study of T cell repertoires in cytomegalovirus infection (dated by TCRdb to between 2018 and 2021). Regarding the complete study: Peptide stimulations targeted recently identified HLA-C-restricted CMV epitopes, whose presentation resists viral immunomodulation, together with well-studied HLA-B-restricted epitopes. Donor HLA type was relevant to the analysis, as public TCR beta signatures indicated carriage of CMV infection together with the matching HLA type. The study at large found these results: The ex vivo response was dominated by HLA-C-restricted CMV-specific TCR beta clonotypes, and the single most frequent clonotype in two of eight donors was supplied by these HLA-C-restricted clonotypes. In both this cohort and an independent roughly 330-donor cohort, the cumulative frequency of public TCR beta family members distinguished carriers of CMV infection plus the relevant HLA type.

The reads were generated on an Illumina HiSeq 1500. TCRdb reanalyzed the raw reads on its own, using fastp at Q25 for trimming and MiXCR for clone calling, and kept in-frame beta chains. Rows with a matching CDR3 protein are joined into one entry that keeps the most common DNA and genes. The sample table contains 230,000 or so distinct CDR3 sequences; only one count was recorded for around 35% of them. The ten top clones hold approximately 60% of the sample. Notes on this clonotype: It has no known antigen specificity. Per-base quality was not reported, and no clone a single base away is much larger than it.

Per the publication, the treatment or condition label means: in vitro stimulation with specific CMV peptide epitopes to enrich CMV-specific T cells. Counted from cysteine to phenylalanine, this CDR3 has 15 amino acids. The only DNA kept is the CDR3, 45 bases in frame from the first base. V and J are trimmed by 3 bases and 9 bases, and the gene matches miss 6 bases of the junction. From a lookup of the germline V gene, CDR1 and CDR2 are SGDLS and YYNGEE. This TCR came from a human donor in good health (CMV status not recorded). Some clones in this sample may be carry-over from other donors' samples. This receptor chain uses TRBV9 and TRBJ2-1, and 13 junction bases match TRBD2. Sequencing used CD8+ T cells from cultured PBMCs, obtained from culture after CMV antigen stimulation. The nucleotides read TGTGCCAGCAGCGGAGGGACTAGCGGGACCGCTGAGCAGTTCTTC. Its amino acids are CASSGGTSGTAEQFF.